These 11 T cell receptor beta chains were all obtained from the same sample, sequenced in a study of cytomegalovirus exposure and HLA in healthy donors. PCR involved 60 Vbeta and 13 Jbeta primers. Clones were sequenced by immunoSEQ multiplex PCR, and TCRdb holds only the in-frame ones, with some missing. The sample lists 150,000 to 200,000 clones, approximately 75% occurring once. The sequenced material came from PBMCs. The source is a girl between 5 and 17 years old in good health and CMV-seronegative.

The V call is TRBV9, the J call TRBJ1-1, with 11 bases aligning to TRBD1. The CDR3 loop spans 17 amino acids. V gave up 0 bases and J gave up 5 bases; unmatched junction bases: 9. Germline values: CDR1 SGDLS, CDR2 YYNGEE. CDR3 sequence (DNA): TGTGCCAGCAGCGTAGAGTCGGACAGGGGGCTAGGTACTGAAGCTTTCTTT. It yields the protein CASSVESDRGLGTEAFF.

The V gene is TRBV7-2, the J gene TRBJ2-7; TRBD1 matches 7 bases. The V gene's germline CDR1 is SGHTA and CDR2 FQGNSA. The CDR3 runs 14 residues. V shed 6 bases and J 0 bases; nucleotides not matched to a gene: 5. In nucleotides, the CDR3 is TGTGCCAGCAGAAGACAGGGAAGCTCCTACGAGCAGTACTTC. Protein sequence: CASRRQGSSYEQYF.

The table lists this clone with a few counts. This chain joins TRBV7-3 and TRBJ1-2; 7 positions agree with TRBD1. The germline V gene encodes CDR1 SGHTA and CDR2 FQGTGA. V trimming: 4 bases; J trimming: 2 bases; junction bases outside the gene matches: 4. CDR3 length: 14 residues. CDR3 residues: CASSSGGGNYGYTF. The CDR3 nucleotides read TGTGCCAGCAGCTCAGGGGGTGGAAACTATGGCTACACCTTC.

The chain joins TRBV5-6 to TRBJ1-1; 7 nucleotides line up with TRBD1. This CDR3 is 16 amino acids long. Looked up from germline, CDR1 is SGHDT and CDR2 is YYEEEE. V gave up 0 bases and J gave up 3 bases; unmatched junction bases: 8. CDR3 residues: CASSLAADRVDTEAFF. CDR3 bases: TGTGCCAGCAGCTTGGCCGCAGACAGGGTGGACACTGAAGCTTTCTTT.

V is TRBV30 and J is TRBJ2-7, with 11 nucleotides matching TRBD1. The CDR3 extends over 16 amino acids. Looked up from germline, CDR1 is GTSNPN and CDR2 is SVGIG (reference sequence). V was clipped by 0 bases and J by 7 bases; unmatched bases: 11. CDR3 loop: CAWSVIRTGGAWEQYF. The CDR3 nucleotides are TGTGCCTGGAGTGTAATTAGGACAGGGGGCGCATGGGAGCAGTACTTC. The whole variable domain, filled in from reference TRBV30 and TRBJ2-7, reads SQTIHQWPATLVQPVGSPLSLECTVEGTSNPNLYWYRQAAGRGLQLLFYSVGIGQISSEVPQNLSASRPQDRQFILSSKKLLLSDSGFYLCAWSVIRTGGAWEQYFGPGTRLTVT.

V is TRBV27 and J is TRBJ2-3, with D perhaps matching TRBD2 (6 bases). The CDR3 spans 18 residues. V shed 6 bases and J shed 0 bases, with 22 bases lying between them. Per germline, CDR1 MNHEY and CDR2 SMNVEV (reference sequence). CDR3 sequence reads: CASSEDGSGLPSTDTQYF. CDR3 bases: TGTGCCAGCAGCGAGGACGGTTCGGGACTCCCTAGCACAGATACGCAGTATTTT.

The chain carries TRBV5-1 and TRBJ2-7, with D tentatively TRBD1 (6 bases). The V gene lost 0 bases and the J gene lost 5 bases, with 12 bases spanning the gap. The CDR3 sequence is 14 residues long. Germline V lookup: CDR1 SGHRS, CDR2 YFSETQ. CDR3 residues: CASSLERQENEQYF. CDR3 sequence (DNA): TGCGCCAGCAGCTTGGAAAGACAGGAGAACGAGCAGTACTTC.

This clone was detected only once. The chain has TRBV10-1 and TRBJ2-5, with 10 bases fitting TRBD2. V shed 0 bases and J 4 bases; nucleotides not matched to a gene: 5. The germline V gene encodes CDR1 WNHNN and CDR2 SYGVQD (reference sequence). The CDR3 contains 16 residues. CDR3: CASSESLRTSGETQYF. The CDR3 region has the DNA TGCGCCAGCAGTGAGTCTTTAAGGACTAGCGGAGAGACCCAGTACTTC.

This clone was found a few times. The chain has TRBV4-1 and TRBJ1-6, with 7 bases matching TRBD1. J gave up 8 bases and V 4 bases, and 5 bases lay outside the gene matches. The CDR3 is made up of 14 amino acids. From germline, CDR1 is MGHRA and CDR2 YSYEKL. This CDR3 reads CASSPRDRDSPLHF. DNA of the CDR3: TGCGCCAGCAGCCCCCGGGACAGAGATTCACCCCTCCACTTT.

Regarding this clone: The same CDR3 arises from other DNA sequences in this sample as well. This chain uses TRBV19 with TRBJ1-5, with 11 bases lining up with TRBD1. The CDR3 loop spans 14 amino acids. Germline lookup yields CDR1 LNHDA and CDR2 SQIVND (reference sequence). V shed 9 bases and J 4 bases; nucleotides not matched to a gene: 5. This chain's CDR3 is CASTGTGGNQPQHF. The CDR3 DNA sequence: TGTGCCAGCACAGGGACAGGGGGGAATCAGCCCCAGCATTTT.

The chain links TRBV6-6 to TRBJ1-4; no reliable D call. Germline V gene sequence: CDR1 MNHNY, CDR2 SVGAGI (reference sequence). The CDR3 is made up of 16 amino acids. The ends were cut back, 2 bases at V and 3 bases at J, with 13 bases in the middle. The CDR3 DNA reads as TGTGCCAGCAGTTACCGGGTCCCGGCAGCTAATGAAAAACTGTTTTTT. This gives the protein CASSYRVPAANEKLFF.